Shown below are 3 T cell receptor beta chains from a single sample sequenced in a study of blood T cells in healthy people across ages. For the second PCR, which ran for about 6 to 11 cycles, a sample-barcoded 5' primer and a J-beta primer mix were used. TCRdb ran MiXCR on the 5' RACE reads and lists one entry per CDR3 protein. Of 1.5 million to 2 million distinct CDR3 sequences listed, over 25% are singletons. The sample consisted of blood. The receptor set was obtained from a young woman in good health.

The rearrangement joins TRBV6-1 to TRBJ2-3; D remains unclear. CDR1 and CDR2 (germline): MNHNS, SASEGT. V lost 4 bases to trimming and J lost 2 bases, with 7 bases between them. The CDR3 spans 13 residues. The CDR3 is CASSVPSTDTQYF. The CDR3 DNA is TGTGCCAGCAGTGTTCCGTCCACAGATACGCAGTATTTT.

The CDR3 sequence: CASSFDSGGTFQETQYF. Written as DNA, the CDR3 is TGTGCCAGCAGCTTTGATAGCGGGGGGACCTTCCAAGAGACCCAGTACTTC. The V gene is TRBV11-2, the J gene TRBJ2-5; 10 bases are shared with TRBD2. CDR1 is SGHAT and CDR2 is FQNNGV in the germline V gene. V dropped 3 bases and J dropped 1; count of bases not matched to a gene: 8. This CDR3 has 17 residues.

Remarks on this clonotype: One end of the junction does not line up with germline, which may come from a read error. The gene calls are TRBV27 and TRBJ2-4; D perhaps matches TRBD2 (5 bases). The germline V gene encodes CDR1 MNHEY and CDR2 SMNVEV (reference sequence). The CDR3 sequence is 15 residues long. The CDR3 here is CASSLLRGAKNIQHF. CDR3 DNA: TGTGCCAGCAGTTTACTACGGGGTGCCAAAAACATTCAGCACTTC.